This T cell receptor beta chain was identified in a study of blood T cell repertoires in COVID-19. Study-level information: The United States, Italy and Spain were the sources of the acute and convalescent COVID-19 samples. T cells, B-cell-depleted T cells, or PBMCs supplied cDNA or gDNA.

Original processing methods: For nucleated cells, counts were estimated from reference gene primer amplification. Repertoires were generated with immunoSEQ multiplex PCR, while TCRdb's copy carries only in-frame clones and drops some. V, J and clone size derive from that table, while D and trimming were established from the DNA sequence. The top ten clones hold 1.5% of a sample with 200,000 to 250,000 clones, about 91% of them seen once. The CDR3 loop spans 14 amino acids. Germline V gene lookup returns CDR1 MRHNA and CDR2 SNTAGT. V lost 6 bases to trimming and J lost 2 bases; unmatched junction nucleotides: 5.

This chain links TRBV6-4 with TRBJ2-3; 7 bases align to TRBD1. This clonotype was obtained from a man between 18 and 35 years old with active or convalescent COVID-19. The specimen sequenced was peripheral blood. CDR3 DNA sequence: TGTGCCAGCAGGAAGACAGGGTTCACAGATACGCAGTATTTT. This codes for CASRKTGFTDTQYF.